These 31 T cell receptor beta chains were sequenced from one sample in a study of read filtering for tumor transcriptome and immune sequencing. This library used roughly 400 ng RNA and molecular barcoded adaptors spanning alpha/delta and beta/gamma chains. TCRdb re-called the reads through MiXCR, storing one row per CDR3 protein. The sample lists tens of thousands of distinct CDR3 sequences, 20% to 25% occurring once. Sequenced sample: a population of CD138-negative cells sorted from bone marrow. All receptors derive from a donor at least 40 years old with multiple myeloma.

The sample holds a few counts of this clonotype. The V gene is TRBV28, the J gene TRBJ1-3, with 7 positions matching TRBD1. V dropped 3 bases and J dropped 7; count of bases not matched to a gene: 3. The V gene's germline CDR1 is MDHEN and CDR2 SYDVKM. The CDR3 runs 13 residues. The CDR3 protein is CASSLTGSNTIYF. CDR3 nucleotide sequence: TGTGCCAGCAGTTTGACAGGGAGCAACACCATATATTTT.

This clonotype was picked up many times. The chain uses TRBV28 and TRBJ2-5, with D possibly being TRBD2 (5 bases). The germline V and J ends were trimmed by 7 bases and 2 bases, with 11 bases remaining between them. This CDR3 is built from 13 residues. Germline-derived CDR1 and CDR2 are MDHEN and SYDVKM. The CDR3, as DNA: TGTGCCAGCATCCTCTCGGGGCAAGAGACCCAGTACTTC. This sequence encodes CASILSGQETQYF.

A remark on this clonotype: One base away lies a much larger clone, so this may be a sequencing read error. The chain joins TRBV24-1 to TRBJ2-3; D is perhaps TRBD2 (7 bases). Trimming pared 4 bases from V and 7 bases from J, leaving 20 bases between. The CDR3 has 16 residues. Germline lookup yields CDR1 KGHDR and CDR2 SFDVKD. DNA of the CDR3: TGTGCCACCAGTGACCCCGGGTCGGGGGGCAGAAATACGCAGTATTTT. It specifies CATSDPGSGGRNTQYF.

This clonotype turned up a few times. V usage is TRBV7-9 and J usage is TRBJ2-7; 7 bases are shared with TRBD1. The germline V gene encodes CDR1 SEHNR and CDR2 FQNEAQ (reference sequence). This CDR3 has 13 residues. Losses at the gene ends were 5 bases for V and 10 bases for J; bases not matched to a gene: 11. This CDR3 reads CASSPGTALYQYF. In DNA, the CDR3 is TGTGCCAGCAGCCCCGGGACAGCTTTATATCAGTACTTC. The whole variable domain, filled in from reference TRBV7-9 and TRBJ2-7, reads DTGVSQNPRHKITKRGQNVTFRCDPISEHNRLYWYRQTLGQGPEFLTYFQNEAQLEKSRLLSDRFSAERPKGSFSTLEIQRTEQGDSAMYLCASSPGTALYQYFGPGTRLTVT.

The table lists this clonotype with many counts. This chain joins TRBV6-6 and TRBJ1-5; D may be TRBD1 (5 bases). CDR1 and CDR2 (germline): MNHNY, SVGAGI (reference sequence). Deletions cut 10 bases from V and 6 bases from J, with 16 bases between. CDR3 length: 13 amino acids. The CDR3 region is CAISRDGGQPQHF. The DNA for the CDR3 is TGTGCCATTTCAAGGGATGGGGGTCAGCCCCAGCATTTT.

This clonotype has a single count. Being one base from a much bigger clone, this may be a read error. The chain uses TRBV28 and TRBJ2-7; TRBD1 matches 11 bases. Looked up from germline, CDR1 is MDHEN and CDR2 is SYDVKM. The CDR3 sequence is 16 residues long. This chain's CDR3 is CTSSSDRGRPNYEQYF. CDR3 nucleotide sequence: TGTACCAGCAGTTCGGACAGGGGGCGTCCGAATTACGAGCAGTACTTC.

In this sample, this clonotype turned up many times. The chain uses TRBV12-1 and TRBJ2-5; TRBD2 is the table's D call, not checked against the DNA. TRBV12-1 is listed as a pseudogene. This CDR3 spans 14 amino acids. CDR3: CASSFGLAKETQYF. CDR3 nucleotides: TGTGCCAGCAGCTTTGGCTTAGCGAAAGAGACCCAGTACTTC.

Details on this clonotype: This could be a read error, since a much larger clone is one nucleotide away. The rearrangement joins TRBV20-1 to TRBJ2-7, with D possibly matching TRBD1 (6 bases). The CDR3 totals 12 residues. V gave up 1 base and J gave up 6 bases, with 10 bases separating them. Germline V gene sequence: CDR1 DFQATT, CDR2 SNEGSKA (reference sequence). This chain's CDR3 is CSARGGPPEQYF. CDR3 nucleotides: TGCAGTGCTAGAGGGGGGCCCCCCGAGCAGTACTTC.

This clonotype was detected only once. This may be a read error, as it is one base from a much larger clone. V gene TRBV6-5 combines with J gene TRBJ1-2, with D perhaps matching TRBD1 (6 bases). Germline lookup yields CDR1 MNHEY and CDR2 SVGAGI. This CDR3 is 14 amino acids long. Trimming pared 7 bases from V and 3 bases from J, leaving 15 bases between. As DNA, the CDR3 is TGTGCCAGCACCACAGGGTCAGGGGACTATGGCTACACCTTC. Protein: CASTTGSGDYGYTF.

This clonotype was counted many times. The rearrangement links TRBV28 to TRBJ2-2; D not certain. CDR1 MDHEN and CDR2 SYDVKM come from the germline V gene. V was clipped by 4 bases and J by 6 bases, with 9 bases between them. The CDR3 is 13 residues long. The CDR3 coding sequence is TGTGCCAGCAGTTCCACGTACGCCGGGGAGCTGTTTTTT. Translated, it gives CASSSTYAGELFF.

In this sample, this clonotype turned up many times. The V gene is TRBV28, the J gene TRBJ1-1; the D gene is possibly TRBD1 (6 bases). Per germline, CDR1 MDHEN and CDR2 SYDVKM. This CDR3 region has 13 residues. Trimming stripped 3 bases from V and 4 bases from J, with 9 bases between. CDR3 in amino acids: CASSFQGSTEAFF. The CDR3 coding sequence is TGTGCCAGCAGTTTCCAGGGGTCCACTGAAGCTTTCTTT.

Only a few counts were recorded for this clonotype. Just one base apart from a much larger clone, this may be a read error. V gene TRBV7-9 combines with J gene TRBJ1-1; unclear D gene. CDR1 is SEHNR, CDR2 FQNEAQ, per germline (reference sequence). The V and J ends lost 4 bases and 7 bases respectively, with 10 bases between them. This CDR3 is 12 amino acids long. CDR3 sequence reads: CASSYQDGEAFF. The CDR3 coding sequence is TGTGCCAGCAGCTACCAGGACGGTGAAGCTTTCTTT.

In its sample, this clonotype was seen many times. The rearrangement uses TRBV3-1 and TRBJ2-7; 10 bases map to TRBD1. J gave up 5 bases and V 5 bases, and 9 bases lay outside the gene matches. The CDR3 has 15 residues. The germline V gene encodes CDR1 LGHDT and CDR2 YNNKEL (reference sequence). The CDR3: CASSVRDRGLHEQYF. In nucleotides, the CDR3 is TGTGCCAGCAGCGTCCGGGACAGGGGACTCCACGAGCAGTACTTC.

In this sample, this clonotype is medium-sized. The chain has TRBV11-2 and TRBJ2-1; 7 bases are a match to TRBD1. Germline V gene data show CDR1 as SGHAT and CDR2 as FQNNGV. After removal of 5 bases from V and 3 bases from J, the junction contained 4 bases not matched to a gene. The CDR3 loop spans 14 amino acids. CDR3 sequence reads: CASSPGQFYNEQFF. The CDR3 DNA sequence: TGTGCCAGCAGCCCGGGACAGTTCTACAATGAGCAGTTCTTC.

J is TRBJ1-1 and V is TRBV23-1, with 9 bases fitting TRBD1. TRBV23-1 is placed among ORFs of uncertain function. With 6 bases clipped from V and 3 bases from J, the junction kept 8 bases outside the gene matches. The CDR3 extends over 15 amino acids. The DNA for the CDR3 is TGCGCCAGCAGGAGGACAGGGGACGAAGACACTGAAGCTTTCTTT. The encoded protein is CASRRTGDEDTEAFF.

This clonotype was counted a few times. A much larger clonotype is one base distant, so this may be a read error. This sequence joins TRBV5-1 and TRBJ2-1; TRBD2 is a possible D gene (6 bases). Trimming removed 0 bases from V and 5 bases from J, with 15 bases in between. The V gene's germline CDR1 is SGHRS and CDR2 YFSETQ. The CDR3 runs 16 residues. CDR3 DNA sequence: TGCGCCAGCAGCTTGGCCTTACGGGGGTCCCACAATGAGCAGTTCTTC. Its protein is CASSLALRGSHNEQFF.

At least ten counts were recorded for this clonotype. The genes are TRBV5-1 and TRBJ1-1; possible D gene TRBD1, 5 bases. Trimming took off 2 bases at V and 0 bases at J, with 11 bases between the two ends. The germline CDR1 and CDR2 sequences are SGHRS and YFSETQ. The CDR3 is made up of 15 amino acids. This CDR3 is CASSLGVLLNTEAFF. For the CDR3, the DNA is TGCGCCAGCAGCTTAGGGGTTCTCCTGAACACTGAAGCTTTCTTT.

Points on this clonotype: Mismatch with germline at one junction end may stem from a read error. The V gene is TRBV2, the J gene TRBJ1-5; TRBD1 is a possible D gene (6 bases). This CDR3 has 15 amino acids. Germline V gene sequence: CDR1 SNHLY, CDR2 FYNNEI. The CDR3 nucleotides read TGTGCCAGCAGGTCGGGGGGCGCAGAAAGTCAGCCCCGGCATTTT. It is translated as CASRSGGAESQPRHF.

About this clonotype itself: Given a much more abundant clone one base away, this may be a read error. The V gene is TRBV28, the J gene TRBJ2-7; the match to TRBD2 covers 7 bases. CDR1 and CDR2 from the germline V gene are MDHEN and SYDVKM. The CDR3 is 15 amino acids. Here the CDR3 reads CASSTQRGPPYGQYF. CDR3 nucleotides: TGTGCCAGCAGTACCCAGCGGGGCCCTCCCTACGGGCAGTACTTC.

Comment on this clonotype: This could be a read error, since a much larger clone is one nucleotide away. The chain uses TRBV2 and TRBJ2-5, with TRBD2 as a possible D gene (5 bases). The CDR3 is 14 amino acids. V was cut by 4 bases and J by 5 bases, with 14 bases left in between. In germline, CDR1 is SNHLY, CDR2 FYNNEI. For the CDR3, the DNA is TGTGCCAGCAGTGTCGAGGGAGCGAACGAGACCCAGTACTTC. Translation gives CASSVEGANETQYF.

This clonotype was seen a handful of times. The chain uses TRBV20-1 and TRBJ1-1; D is unresolved. CDR3 length equals 12 residues. Germline CDR1 reads DFQATT; CDR2 reads SNEGSKA (reference sequence). Trimming cost V 3 bases and J 1 base, with 6 bases left between them. CDR3 nucleotide sequence: TGCAGTGCTAGTTCAGCGAACACTGAAGCTTTCTTT. It translates to CSASSANTEAFF.

This clonotype has at least ten counts. The J gene is TRBJ2-2, the V gene TRBV28; TRBD2 agrees at 8 bases. Germline V gene lookup returns CDR1 MDHEN and CDR2 SYDVKM. The CDR3 sequence is 15 residues long. J gave up 2 bases and V 6 bases, and 5 bases lay outside the gene matches. CDR3 bases: TGTGCCAGCAGACCCGGGGGGGCTAACACCGGGGAGCTGTTTTTT. This sequence encodes CASRPGGANTGELFF.

V gene TRBV28 combines with J gene TRBJ1-5; 11 bases are shared with TRBD1. With V trimmed by 5 bases and J by 4 bases, 4 bases remained unmatched. The germline CDR1 and CDR2 sequences are MDHEN and SYDVKM. The CDR3 totals 15 residues. The CDR3 reads CASSGQGASNQPQHF. The CDR3 DNA follows: TGTGCCAGCAGTGGACAGGGGGCGTCTAATCAGCCCCAGCATTTT.

In the case of this clonotype: A much more abundant neighbour one base away suggests this may be a read error. The chain employs TRBV7-3 and TRBJ1-1; no definite D call. This CDR3 has 13 amino acids. Trimming removed 5 bases at V and 0 bases at J, with 7 bases between. CDR1 is SGHTA, CDR2 FQGTGA, per germline. The DNA for the CDR3 is TGTGCCAGCAGCCCTCAGGTGAACACTGAAGCTTTCTTT. Translated: CASSPQVNTEAFF.

This clonotype was observed many times. V and J are TRBV12-3 or TRBV12-4 and TRBJ1-1; 7 bases map to TRBD1. The CDR3 extends over 15 amino acids. Unmatched junction bases numbered 7, after V lost 3 bases and J lost 3 bases. The CDR3 reads CASSFGPGGDTEAFF. The CDR3 bases are TGTGCCAGCAGTTTCGGCCCAGGGGGAGACACTGAAGCTTTCTTT.

The table lists this clonotype with many counts. V and J are TRBV12-3 or TRBV12-4 and TRBJ1-6; D is unresolved. V was trimmed by 1 base and J by 10 bases, leaving 8 bases between them. CDR3 length equals 13 residues. CDR3 nucleotide sequence: TGTGCCAGCAGTTTAGGGAGGAACTCACCCCTCCACTTT. This sequence encodes CASSLGRNSPLHF.

A word on this clonotype: Germline and junction disagree at one end, which may indicate a read error. This chain's CDR3 is CCVMGLAGESFKETQYF. The CDR3 DNA follows: TGCTGCGTGATGGGACTAGCGGGGGAGTCCTTTAAAGAGACCCAGTACTTC. The V gene is TRBV29-1, the J gene TRBJ2-5; TRBD2 agrees at 14 bases. Germline V CDR1 and CDR2: SQVTM, ANQGSEA. This CDR3 spans 17 amino acids.

This clonotype has more than one count but fewer than ten. The chain couples TRBV14 to TRBJ2-7; no clear D. This CDR3 contains 11 residues. The germline V gene encodes CDR1 SGHDN and CDR2 FVKESK. The V and J ends lost 5 bases and 11 bases respectively, with 13 bases between them. The CDR3: CASSYRAQEYF. The CDR3 DNA reads as TGTGCCAGCAGCTACCGGGCCCAGGAGTACTTC.

In its sample, this clonotype was seen many times. V is TRBV18 and J is TRBJ1-1; D is undetermined. The V and J ends lost 0 bases and 5 bases respectively, with 7 bases between them. CDR1 and CDR2 from the germline V gene are KGHSH and LQKENI. This CDR3 has 13 residues. The CDR3 loop is CASSPPSMTEAFF. CDR3 coding DNA: TGTGCCAGCTCACCACCCTCTATGACTGAAGCTTTCTTT. Combining the CDR3 with reference TRBV18 and TRBJ1-1 gives the whole variable domain NAGVMQNPRHLVRRRGQEARLRCSPMKGHSHVYWYRQLPEEGLKFMVYLQKENIIDESGMPKERFSAEFPKEGPSILRIQQVVRGDSAAYFCASSPPSMTEAFFGQGTRLTVV.

The CDR3 protein is CASSRTGGFGEKLFF. CDR3 in DNA: TGTGCCAGCAGCCGGACAGGGGGCTTTGGGGAAAAACTGTTTTTT. J is TRBJ1-4 and V is TRBV7-6, with 11 nucleotides matching TRBD1. This CDR3 comprises 15 residues. Per the germline V gene, CDR1 is SGHVS and CDR2 is FNYEAQ. The V and J ends lost 5 bases and 8 bases, in that order; junction bases with no gene match: 7.

This clonotype has a count of ten or more. The gene calls are TRBV29-1 and TRBJ1-5; possibly TRBD1 for D (5 bases). CDR3 length: 13 amino acids. Germline V gene sequence: CDR1 SQVTM, CDR2 ANQGSEA. Trimming stripped 4 bases from V and 4 bases from J, with 11 bases between. The CDR3 sequence: CSVGGGGNQPQHF. The CDR3 bases are TGCAGCGTTGGCGGGGGGGGGAATCAGCCCCAGCATTTT. Filled out from reference TRBV29-1 and TRBJ1-5, the complete variable domain reads SAVISQKPSRDICQRGTSLTIQCQVDSQVTMMFWYRQQPGQSLTLIATANQGSEATYESGFVIDKFPISRPNLTFSTLTVSNMSPEDSSIYLCSVGGGGNQPQHFGDGTRLSIL.